A selection of T cell receptor beta chains follows, all from one sample in a study of blood T cells in healthy people across ages. One entry per CDR3 protein results from TCRdb running MiXCR on the 5' RACE reads. The data contain about 1.4 million distinct CDR3 sequences, roughly 60% of them singletons. What was sequenced was blood. These receptors were obtained from a young man in good health. Both conserved end residues are part of each CDR3. D genes are given only for firm matches. The size of a clone is reported for some rows only, either as once, few or many, or as a class for expanded clones.

clone size | J gene | V gene | D gene | CDR3 protein | CDR3 DNA
few | TRBJ2-4 | TRBV11-1 | . | CASSRRKNRTNIQYF | TGTGCCAGCAGCCGACGGAAAAATAGAACAAACATTCAGTACTTC
few | TRBJ2-3 | TRBV28 | TRBD1 | CASSQDRLATDTQYF | TGTGCCAGCAGCCAGGACAGGTTGGCCACAGATACGCAGTATTTT
. | TRBJ1-1 | TRBV6-2/TRBV6-3 | . | CASSPLQRYTEAFF | TGTGCCAGCAGCCCCCTACAGCGGTACACTGAAGCTTTCTTT
. | TRBJ1-1 | TRBV7-9 | TRBD1 | CASSSLGQGIPEAFF | TGTGCCAGCAGCTCCCTGGGACAGGGGATCCCTGAAGCTTTCTTT
. | TRBJ1-2 | TRBV4-1 | . | CASSQDGQGRAWDGYTF | TGCGCCAGCAGCCAAGACGGGCAGGGAAGGGCTTGGGATGGCTACACCTTC
few | TRBJ2-3 | TRBV7-2 | . | CASSSPPLADTQYF | TGTGCCAGCAGTTCTCCCCCCTTAGCGGATACGCAGTATTTT
. | TRBJ2-1 | TRBV29-1 | . | CSVGGQSSYNEQFF | TGCAGCGTTGGAGGACAGAGCTCCTACAATGAGCAGTTCTTC
. | TRBJ2-3 | TRBV4-1 | . | CASSQALGAGVSTDTQYF | TGCGCCAGCAGCCAAGCTCTGGGGGCAGGGGTAAGCACAGATACGCAGTATTTT
. | TRBJ1-5 | TRBV20-1 | TRBD1 | CSARDRGPGQPQHF | TGCAGTGCTAGGGACAGGGGGCCTGGTCAGCCCCAGCATTTT
. | TRBJ1-1 | TRBV2 | . | CASSVATEAFF | TGTGCCAGCAGTGTCGCCACTGAAGCTTTCTTT
. | TRBJ1-2 | TRBV4-3 | TRBD1 | CANSLGQLNYGYTF | TGCGCCAACAGCCTGGGACAGTTAAACTATGGCTACACCTTC
. | TRBJ1-1 | TRBV2 | . | CARGRDRTEAFF | TGTGCCCGTGGTAGGGATCGGACTGAAGCTTTCTTT
. | TRBJ2-3 | TRBV25-1 | TRBD1 | CASISRGQGDTQYF | TGTGCCAGCATCAGCCGCGGACAGGGAGATACGCAGTATTTT
. | TRBJ2-1 | TRBV3-1 | . | CASSQEFPYNEQFF | TGTGCCAGCAGCCAGGAGTTCCCCTACAATGAGCAGTTCTTC
. | TRBJ2-5 | TRBV12-3/TRBV12-4 | . | CASSVNGETQYF | TGTGCCAGCAGCGTAAACGGGGAGACCCAGTACTTC
. | TRBJ2-3 | TRBV5-1 | . | CASSPGIDTDTQYF | TGCGCCAGCAGTCCAGGGATTGACACAGATACGCAGTATTTT
. | TRBJ1-1 | TRBV5-1 | TRBD1 | CASSSQTGGKTEAFF | TGCGCCAGCAGCTCTCAGACAGGGGGCAAGACTGAAGCTTTCTTT
. | TRBJ1-2 | TRBV15 | TRBD1 | CTTSPSRDRGYGYTF | TGTACCACCAGCCCTAGCCGGGACAGGGGCTATGGCTACACCTTC
. | TRBJ2-1 | TRBV12-3/TRBV12-4 | . | CASSVVPFEDEQFF | TGTGCCAGCAGTGTAGTCCCTTTTGAGGATGAGCAGTTCTTC
. | TRBJ1-5 | TRBV6-5 | . | CASSARQGKPQHF | TGTGCCAGCAGTGCCCGGCAGGGTAAGCCCCAGCATTTT
. | TRBJ2-2 | TRBV27 | TRBD2 | CASSRREGYTGELFF | TGTGCCAGCAGTCGGCGGGAGGGCTACACCGGGGAGCTGTTTTTT
. | TRBJ1-1 | TRBV12-3/TRBV12-4 | . | CASSIVPNTEAFF | TGTGCCAGCAGCATTGTCCCGAACACTGAAGCTTTCTTT
. | TRBJ2-7 | TRBV12-3/TRBV12-4 | . | CASSLSETEQYF | TGTGCCAGCAGCCTCTCAGAAACCGAGCAGTACTTC
. | TRBJ1-1 | TRBV4-1 | . | CASSHVGGYTEAFF | TGCGCCAGCAGCCATGTGGGGGGGTACACTGAAGCTTTCTTT
. | TRBJ1-4 | TRBV12-3/TRBV12-4 | . | CASSLRDTLNEKLFF | TGTGCCAGCAGTTTAAGAGACACACTGAATGAAAAACTGTTTTTT
few | TRBJ2-1 | TRBV9 | TRBD2 | CASSVGRTSSYNEQFF | TGTGCCAGCAGCGTAGGTAGGACTAGCTCCTACAATGAGCAGTTCTTC
. | TRBJ2-1 | TRBV20-1 | . | CSARRTEQFF | TGCAGTGCTAGGAGGACAGAGCAGTTCTTC
. | TRBJ1-4 | TRBV4-1 | TRBD1 | CASSRAGGWSNEKLFF | TGCGCCAGCAGCCGCGCAGGGGGCTGGTCTAATGAAAAACTGTTTTTT
. | TRBJ2-3 | TRBV20-1 | TRBD2 | CSARPGLAGPTQYF | TGCAGTGCTAGACCGGGACTAGCGGGGCCTACGCAGTATTTT
few | TRBJ2-1 | TRBV11-2 | . | CASSLVLYNEQFF | TGTGCCAGCAGCTTAGTTCTTTACAATGAGCAGTTCTTC
. | TRBJ2-3 | TRBV7-8 | TRBD2 | CASSLDRTSGFTDTQYF | TGTGCCAGCAGCTTAGACCGGACTAGCGGATTCACAGATACGCAGTATTTT
few | TRBJ2-5 | TRBV20-1 | TRBD2 | CSARDPSGGLSTKEQYF | TGCAGTGCTAGAGATCCTAGCGGGGGGCTTTCTACGAAGGAGCAGTACTTC
. | TRBJ1-2 | TRBV29-1 | TRBD1 | CSVDRGGQGGGYTF | TGCAGCGTTGATCGAGGGGGACAGGGCGGTGGCTACACCTTC
. | TRBJ2-7 | TRBV24-1 | . | CATSDLTGNEQYF | TGTGCCACCAGTGATTTGACTGGGAACGAGCAGTACTTC
few | TRBJ2-7 | TRBV6-2/TRBV6-3 | TRBD1 | CASRKDRGSSYEQYF | TGTGCCAGCAGGAAGGACAGGGGGTCCTCCTACGAGCAGTACTTC
. | TRBJ2-3 | TRBV9 | . | CASTLDGTDTQYF | TGTGCCAGCACCCTAGACGGCACAGATACGCAGTATTTT
. | TRBJ2-3 | TRBV14 | . | CASSQEVGSYTDTQYF | TGTGCCAGCAGCCAAGAGGTCGGATCTTACACAGATACGCAGTATTTT
. | TRBJ2-2 | TRBV13 | . | CASSLVGGSGELFF | TGTGCCAGCAGCTTAGTCGGCGGGTCCGGGGAGCTGTTTTTT
few | TRBJ2-1 | TRBV20-1 | . | CSAKGTLTSSYNEQFF | TGCAGTGCTAAGGGCACCCTGACTAGCTCCTACAATGAGCAGTTCTTC
. | TRBJ1-2 | TRBV25-1 | TRBD1 | CASSETGGSYGYTF | TGTGCTAGCAGTGAGACAGGGGGGAGCTATGGCTACACCTTC
. | TRBJ2-2 | TRBV12-3/TRBV12-4 | TRBD1 | CASRSWDSPTGELFF | TGTGCCAGCAGAAGCTGGGACAGCCCCACCGGGGAGCTGTTTTTT
few | TRBJ2-1 | TRBV20-1 | TRBD2 | CSARGSSGDYNEQFF | TGCAGTGCTAGAGGGTCTAGCGGGGACTACAATGAGCAGTTCTTC
few | TRBJ2-5 | TRBV7-2 | . | CASSSDPQETQYF | TGTGCCAGCAGCTCGGACCCACAAGAGACCCAGTACTTC
many | TRBJ2-7 | TRBV5-1 | TRBD2 | CASSLSGGLEEQYF | TGCGCCAGCAGCTTAAGCGGGGGACTAGAAGAGCAGTACTTC
. | TRBJ2-7 | TRBV11-2 | . | CASSDLGSEQYF | TGTGCCAGCAGCGACCTGGGTTCGGAGCAGTACTTC
few | TRBJ1-2 | TRBV5-1 | . | CASSHARQDSYTF | TGCGCCAGCAGCCACGCCAGGCAGGATAGCTACACCTTC
. | TRBJ2-1 | TRBV6-5 | TRBD1 | CASSPGQGLLEQFF | TGTGCCAGCAGTCCGGGACAGGGTCTTCTCGAGCAGTTCTTC
. | TRBJ2-1 | TRBV7-9 | . | CASSFWGLNKGNEQFF | TGTGCCAGCAGCTTTTGGGGGCTAAACAAAGGGAATGAGCAGTTCTTC
. | TRBJ2-2 | TRBV25-1 | . | CASSEGVTSTGELFF | TGTGCCAGCAGTGAGGGGGTTACTAGTACCGGGGAGCTGTTTTTT
. | TRBJ2-5 | TRBV12-3/TRBV12-4 | TRBD2 | CASSSWTRHEQYF | TGTGCCAGCAGTTCGTGGACTAGACATGAGCAGTACTTC
. | TRBJ2-3 | TRBV2 | TRBD2 | CASRKRGTPRAQDTQYF | TGTGCCAGCAGAAAGCGGGGGACGCCGCGTGCACAGGATACGCAGTATTTT
. | TRBJ1-2 | TRBV7-2 | TRBD1 | CASSLIDLGQGDLYGYTF | TGTGCCAGCAGCTTAATAGATTTGGGGCAGGGGGACCTCTATGGCTACACCTTC
. | TRBJ1-4 | TRBV4-3 | . | CASSVQNLQLNREEKLFF | TGCGCCAGCAGCGTCCAAAATCTTCAATTGAACAGGGAAGAAAAACTGTTTTTT
. | TRBJ2-7 | TRBV9 | . | CASSVGLSHSYEQYF | TGTGCCAGCAGCGTAGGACTTTCACACTCCTACGAGCAGTACTTC
. | TRBJ1-5 | TRBV6-2/TRBV6-3 | . | CASSLLYSYYSNQPQHF | TGTGCCAGCAGTTTGTTGTACAGCTATTATAGCAATCAGCCCCAGCATTTT
. | TRBJ2-7 | TRBV4-3 | TRBD1 | CASSQGVWDSYEQYF | TGCGCCAGCAGCCAAGGGGTGTGGGACAGCTACGAGCAGTACTTC
. | TRBJ2-7 | TRBV20-1 | TRBD1 | CSARDGDRVSYEQYF | TGCAGTGCTAGAGATGGGGACAGGGTCAGCTACGAGCAGTACTTC
. | TRBJ2-3 | TRBV18 | . | CASSPRASLFPDTQYF | TGTGCCAGCTCACCCCGGGCTAGCTTGTTTCCAGATACGCAGTATTTT
. | TRBJ2-5 | TRBV25-1 | . | CASSVGGTETQYF | TGTGCCAGCTCCGTGGGGGGCACAGAGACCCAGTACTTC
. | TRBJ1-2 | TRBV6-2/TRBV6-3 | . | CASSLRPGRTWTYTF | TGTGCCAGCAGCCTAAGGCCGGGACGGACCTGGACCTACACCTTC